The rows below give T cell receptor beta chains drawn from one sample of a study of response to subunit inactivated influenza vaccine. TCRdb redid the calling of the RT-PCR reads with MiXCR, one entry per CDR3 protein. The data show about 570,000 distinct CDR3 sequences, about 11% seen once. The data were also submitted as part of a second study, on T cells expressing NK-cell markers.

The sample consisted of PBMCs from blood, taken on the day of vaccination. These TCRs come from a man aged 45-60 years who received an inactivated influenza vaccine. The CDR3 runs from the conserved cysteine through the conserved F or W. The D gene is left open where the match is weak. Clone size, where shown, is once, few, many, or a class for clones that have expanded.

D: -
J: TRBJ1-4
size: -
V: TRBV5-1
DNA: TGCGCCAGCAGCTTGAAGATACCCGACGAAAAACTGTTTTTT
CDR3: CASSLKIPDEKLFF

D: -
J: TRBJ1-1
size: many
V: TRBV3-1
DNA: TGTGCCAGCAGCCAAGGCGACCAGGGGAACACTGAAGCTTTCTTT
CDR3: CASSQGDQGNTEAFF

D: -
J: TRBJ2-7
size: -
V: TRBV5-1
DNA: TGCGCCAGCAGCTTGTGGGCCACCTACGAGCAGTACTTC
CDR3: CASSLWATYEQYF

D: -
J: TRBJ1-6
size: many
V: TRBV12-3/TRBV12-4
DNA: TGTGCCAGCAGGCAGGGGATCTATAATTCACCCCTCCACTTT
CDR3: CASRQGIYNSPLHF

D: TRBD2
J: TRBJ2-1
size: -
V: TRBV7-7
DNA: TGTGCCAGCAGCTTAACCTCTAGCGGGCCTGAGCAGTTCTTC
CDR3: CASSLTSSGPEQFF

D: TRBD2
J: TRBJ2-1
size: many
V: TRBV20-1
DNA: TGCAGTGCTGGGACTAGCGGGAGGTTCTACAATGAGCAGTTCTTC
CDR3: CSAGTSGRFYNEQFF

D: -
J: TRBJ2-1
size: many
V: TRBV5-1
DNA: TGCGCCAGCAGCCCGTGGGGGGCTGCTTCAAATGAGCAGTTCTTC
CDR3: CASSPWGAASNEQFF

D: TRBD2
J: TRBJ2-1
size: once
V: TRBV7-8
DNA: TGTGCCAGCAGCTTATACGTAGCGGGAGCTTCCTACAATGAGCAGTTCTTC
CDR3: CASSLYVAGASYNEQFF

D: -
J: TRBJ2-5
size: -
V: TRBV12-3/TRBV12-4
DNA: TGTGCCAGCAGTTTAGCCACTAGTATGGGGCGTGAGACCCAGTACTTC
CDR3: CASSLATSMGRETQYF

D: -
J: TRBJ2-5
size: -
V: TRBV14
DNA: TGTGCCAGCAGCCAGATACTCCGGGGTGGGACCCAGTACTTC
CDR3: CASSQILRGGTQYF

D: -
J: TRBJ2-6
size: many
V: TRBV29-1
DNA: TGCAGCGTTGAATTGGCCGGCAGCCCGAGCTCTGGGGCCAACGTCCTGACTTTC
CDR3: CSVELAGSPSSGANVLTF

D: -
J: TRBJ2-5
size: -
V: TRBV7-3
DNA: TGTGCCAGCAGCACTGCGGGTCTGGGCGAGACCCAGTACTTC
CDR3: CASSTAGLGETQYF

D: TRBD2
J: TRBJ2-1
size: many
V: TRBV28
DNA: TGTGCCAGCGGGAAACTAGCGCTGTACAATGAGCAGTTCTTC
CDR3: CASGKLALYNEQFF

D: -
J: TRBJ1-1
size: few
V: TRBV12-3/TRBV12-4
DNA: TGTGCCAGCAGTTTAGACCCAGGGAGGGGCACTGAAGCTTTCTTT
CDR3: CASSLDPGRGTEAFF

D: -
J: TRBJ1-2
size: many
V: TRBV5-1
DNA: TGCGCCAGCAGCCCGGCCGGGGGTAACTATGGCTACACCTTC
CDR3: CASSPAGGNYGYTF

D: -
J: TRBJ2-1
size: -
V: TRBV15
DNA: TGTGCCACCAGCAGAGCCGTGCTAGGGATGAATGAGCAGTTCTTC
CDR3: CATSRAVLGMNEQFF

D: TRBD2
J: TRBJ2-2
size: -
V: TRBV20-1
DNA: TGCAGTGCTAGAGATCTGGTGCGGGAGAGGGTGGCCGGGGAGCTGTTTTTT
CDR3: CSARDLVRERVAGELFF

D: TRBD2
J: TRBJ2-7
size: -
V: TRBV29-1
DNA: TGCAGCGTTGCCCACGGGGCGGGGGGTGGTTACGAGCAGTACTTC
CDR3: CSVAHGAGGGYEQYF

D: -
J: TRBJ1-1
size: few
V: TRBV12-3/TRBV12-4
DNA: TGTGCCAGCAGTCCCTCCAGGGATATGAACACTGAAGCTTTCTTT
CDR3: CASSPSRDMNTEAFF

D: TRBD2
J: TRBJ2-7
size: -
V: TRBV5-1
DNA: TGCGCCAGCAGCTGGACTAGCGGTAAACTCTCCTACGAGCAGTACTTC
CDR3: CASSWTSGKLSYEQYF

D: -
J: TRBJ2-5
size: -
V: TRBV7-2
DNA: TGTGCCAGCAGCCATACGGGACTTTTAAAAGAGACCCAGTACTTC
CDR3: CASSHTGLLKETQYF

D: TRBD1
J: TRBJ2-3
size: few
V: TRBV6-1
DNA: TGTGCCAGCAGAACCCCAGGGGGCAGCACAGATACGCAGTATTTT
CDR3: CASRTPGGSTDTQYF

D: -
J: TRBJ1-6
size: -
V: TRBV7-2
DNA: TGTGCCAGCAGCTTGGGAGAGAAGGGTTCACCCCTCCACTTT
CDR3: CASSLGEKGSPLHF

D: TRBD2
J: TRBJ2-1
size: few
V: TRBV14
DNA: TGTGCCAGCAGCCAGCCTCCGGGACTAGCGGGAGGACGGAGTGAGCAGTTCTTC
CDR3: CASSQPPGLAGGRSEQFF

D: -
J: TRBJ2-3
size: -
V: TRBV7-3
DNA: TGTGCCAGCAGCTTACAACCGGCAGGGGAAACGCAGTATTTT
CDR3: CASSLQPAGETQYF

D: -
J: TRBJ1-1
size: -
V: TRBV20-1
DNA: TGCAGTGCTAGGCCCCGCGGGGGAACTGAAGCTTTCTTT
CDR3: CSARPRGGTEAFF

D: -
J: TRBJ2-5
size: -
V: TRBV7-8
DNA: TGTGCCAGCAGCTTAGAACGGGTGCTCGGGACCCAGTACTTC
CDR3: CASSLERVLGTQYF

D: -
J: TRBJ2-1
size: -
V: TRBV4-2
DNA: TGTGCCAGCAGCCAAGAACCACTACGGCCCAATGAGCAGTTCTTC
CDR3: CASSQEPLRPNEQFF

D: -
J: TRBJ2-5
size: -
V: TRBV6-1
DNA: TGTGCCAGCAGCAAACAGGGTGGGCGAGAGACCCAGTACTTC
CDR3: CASSKQGGRETQYF

D: TRBD2
J: TRBJ2-1
size: many
V: TRBV12-3/TRBV12-4
DNA: TGTGCCAGCAGTTCCCTATCAGGACTAGCAAGCAATGAGCAGTTCTTC
CDR3: CASSSLSGLASNEQFF

D: TRBD1
J: TRBJ2-1
size: -
V: TRBV5-6
DNA: TGTGCCAGCAGCTATAAGAGGACAGGGTGGAATGAGCAGTTCTTC
CDR3: CASSYKRTGWNEQFF

D: TRBD2
J: TRBJ2-3
size: few
V: TRBV29-1
DNA: TGCAGCGTTTTCCCGATAGCGGGGGAAACAGATACGCAGTATTTT
CDR3: CSVFPIAGETDTQYF

D: TRBD2
J: TRBJ2-3
size: -
V: TRBV12-3/TRBV12-4
DNA: TGTGCCAGTAAAACGGGACTAGCGGTGCCCAATACGCAGTATTTT
CDR3: CASKTGLAVPNTQYF